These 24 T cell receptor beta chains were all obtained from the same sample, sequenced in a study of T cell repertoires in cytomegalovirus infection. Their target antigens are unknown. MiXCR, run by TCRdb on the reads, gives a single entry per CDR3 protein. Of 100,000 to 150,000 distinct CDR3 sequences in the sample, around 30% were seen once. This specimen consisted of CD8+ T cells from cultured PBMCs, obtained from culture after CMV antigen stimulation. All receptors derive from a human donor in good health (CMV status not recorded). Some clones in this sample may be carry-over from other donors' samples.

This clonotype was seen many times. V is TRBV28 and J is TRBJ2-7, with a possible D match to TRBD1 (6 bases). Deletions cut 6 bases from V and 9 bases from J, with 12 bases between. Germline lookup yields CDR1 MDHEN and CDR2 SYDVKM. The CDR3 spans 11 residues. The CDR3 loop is CASRLGDMQYF. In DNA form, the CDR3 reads TGTGCCAGCAGACTCGGGGACATGCAGTACTTC.

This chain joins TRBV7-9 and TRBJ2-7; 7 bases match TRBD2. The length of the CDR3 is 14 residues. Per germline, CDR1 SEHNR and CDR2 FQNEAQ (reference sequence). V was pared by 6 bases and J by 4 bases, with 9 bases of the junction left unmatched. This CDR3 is CASRKRGDDYEQYF. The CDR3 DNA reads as TGTGCCAGCAGAAAACGGGGGGACGATTACGAGCAGTACTTC. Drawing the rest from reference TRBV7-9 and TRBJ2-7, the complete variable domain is DTGVSQNPRHKITKRGQNVTFRCDPISEHNRLYWYRQTLGQGPEFLTYFQNEAQLEKSRLLSDRFSAERPKGSFSTLEIQRTEQGDSAMYLCASRKRGDDYEQYFGPGTRLTVT.

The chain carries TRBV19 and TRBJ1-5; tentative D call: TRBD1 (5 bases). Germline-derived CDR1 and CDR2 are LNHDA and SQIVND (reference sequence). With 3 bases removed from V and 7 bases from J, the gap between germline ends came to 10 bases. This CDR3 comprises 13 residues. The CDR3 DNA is TGTGCCAGTAGTATCGGGGGGGGACAGCCCCAGCATTTT. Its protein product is CASSIGGGQPQHF. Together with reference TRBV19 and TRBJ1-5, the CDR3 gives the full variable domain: DGGITQSPKYLFRKEGQNVTLSCEQNLNHDAMYWYRQDPGQGLRLIYYSQIVNDFQKGDIAEGYSVSREKKESFPLTVTSAQKNPTAFYLCASSIGGGQPQHFGDGTRLSIL.

The CDR3 sequence: CASSAQHF. The CDR3 coding sequence is TGTGCCAGCTCCGCCCAGCATTTT. The rearrangement joins TRBV27 to TRBJ1-5; no firm D call. CDR1 is MNHEY and CDR2 is SMNVEV in the germline V gene (reference sequence). V lost 8 bases and J lost 11, with 4 bases in between. CDR3 length equals 8 residues.

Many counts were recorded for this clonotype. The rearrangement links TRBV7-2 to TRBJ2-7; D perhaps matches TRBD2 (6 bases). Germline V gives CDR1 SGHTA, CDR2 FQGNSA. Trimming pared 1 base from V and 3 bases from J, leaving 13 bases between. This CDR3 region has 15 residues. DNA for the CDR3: TGTGCCAGCAGCTTAGATGGGGACTCGATCTACGAGCAGTACTTC. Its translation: CASSLDGDSIYEQYF.

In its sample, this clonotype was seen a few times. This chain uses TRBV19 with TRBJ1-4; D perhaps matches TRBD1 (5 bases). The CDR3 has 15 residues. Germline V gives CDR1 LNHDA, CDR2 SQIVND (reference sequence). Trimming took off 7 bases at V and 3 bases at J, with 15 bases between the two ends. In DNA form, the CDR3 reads TGTGCCAGTACCAAAGCGGGACGGCCTAATGAAAAACTGTTTTTT. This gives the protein CASTKAGRPNEKLFF.

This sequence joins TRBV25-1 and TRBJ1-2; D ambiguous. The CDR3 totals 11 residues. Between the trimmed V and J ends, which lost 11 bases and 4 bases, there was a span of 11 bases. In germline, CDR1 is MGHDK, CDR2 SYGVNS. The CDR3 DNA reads TGTGCCTCCGGCTTGGGCTATGGCTACACCTTC. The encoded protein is CASGLGYGYTF.

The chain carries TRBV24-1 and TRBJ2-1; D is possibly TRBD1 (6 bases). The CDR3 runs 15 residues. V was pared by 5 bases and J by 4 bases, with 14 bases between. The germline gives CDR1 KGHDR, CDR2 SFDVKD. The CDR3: CATSVGTGPYNEQFF. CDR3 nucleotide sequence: TGTGCCACCAGTGTAGGAACAGGGCCTTACAATGAGCAGTTCTTC.

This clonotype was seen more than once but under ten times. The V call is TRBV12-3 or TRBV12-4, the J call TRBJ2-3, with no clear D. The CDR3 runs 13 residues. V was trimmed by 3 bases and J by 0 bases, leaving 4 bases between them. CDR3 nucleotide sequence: TGTGCCAGCAGTTTGGGGAGCACAGATACGCAGTATTTT. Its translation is CASSLGSTDTQYF.

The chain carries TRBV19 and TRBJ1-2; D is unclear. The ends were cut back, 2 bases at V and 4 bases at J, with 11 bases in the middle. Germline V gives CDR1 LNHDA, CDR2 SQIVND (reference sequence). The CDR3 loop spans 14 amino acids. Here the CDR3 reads CASSIRWGFYGYTF. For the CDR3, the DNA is TGTGCCAGTAGTATACGATGGGGATTCTATGGCTACACCTTC.

CDR3: CASSQVVSSTDTQYF. DNA of the CDR3: TGTGCCAGCAGCCAAGTTGTGAGTAGCACAGATACGCAGTATTTT. This sequence joins TRBV14 and TRBJ2-3, with D uncertain. Deletions cut 1 base from V and 0 bases from J, with 8 bases between. This CDR3 is built from 15 residues. CDR1 is SGHDN, CDR2 FVKESK, per germline.

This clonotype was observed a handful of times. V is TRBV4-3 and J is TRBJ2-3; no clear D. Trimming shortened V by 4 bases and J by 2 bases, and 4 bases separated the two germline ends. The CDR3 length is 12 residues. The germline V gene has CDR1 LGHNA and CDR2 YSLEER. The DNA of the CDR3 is TGCGCCAGCAGCCTTTACACAGATACGCAGTATTTT. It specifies CASSLYTDTQYF.

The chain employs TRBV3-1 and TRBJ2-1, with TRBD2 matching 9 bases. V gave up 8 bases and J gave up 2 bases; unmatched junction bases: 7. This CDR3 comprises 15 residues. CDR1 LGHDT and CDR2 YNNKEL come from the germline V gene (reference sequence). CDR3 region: CASGGGDEPYNEQFF. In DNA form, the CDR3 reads TGTGCCAGCGGCGGGGGGGATGAACCCTACAATGAGCAGTTCTTC.

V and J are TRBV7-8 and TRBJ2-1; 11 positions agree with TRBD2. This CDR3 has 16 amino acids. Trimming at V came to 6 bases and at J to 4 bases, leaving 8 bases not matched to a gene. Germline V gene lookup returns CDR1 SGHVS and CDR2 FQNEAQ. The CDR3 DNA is TGTGCCAGCAGGCCTGAGACTAGCGGGGTTTACAATGAGCAGTTCTTC. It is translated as CASRPETSGVYNEQFF.

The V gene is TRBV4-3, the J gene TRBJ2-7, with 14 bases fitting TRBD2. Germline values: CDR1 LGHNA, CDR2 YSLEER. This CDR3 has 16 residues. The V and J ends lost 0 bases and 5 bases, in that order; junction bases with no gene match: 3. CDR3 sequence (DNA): TGCGCCAGCAGCCAAGAGAGGGGACTAGCGGGGGACGAGCAGTACTTC. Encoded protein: CASSQERGLAGDEQYF.

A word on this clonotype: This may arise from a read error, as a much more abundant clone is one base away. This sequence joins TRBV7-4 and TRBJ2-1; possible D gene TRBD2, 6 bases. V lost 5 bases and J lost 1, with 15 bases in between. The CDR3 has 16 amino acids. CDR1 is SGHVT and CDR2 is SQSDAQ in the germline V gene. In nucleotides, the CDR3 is TGTGCCAGCAGCACCCGAGAAGGGACTTCCTACAATGAGCAGTTCTTC. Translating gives CASSTREGTSYNEQFF.

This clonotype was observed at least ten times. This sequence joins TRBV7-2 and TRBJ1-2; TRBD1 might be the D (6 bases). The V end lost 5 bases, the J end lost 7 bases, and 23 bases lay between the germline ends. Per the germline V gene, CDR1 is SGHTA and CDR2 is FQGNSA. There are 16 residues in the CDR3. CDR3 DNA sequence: TGTGCCAGCAGCCCAAGCGACAGGACCTCTGGGGTTGGCTACACCTTC. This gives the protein CASSPSDRTSGVGYTF.

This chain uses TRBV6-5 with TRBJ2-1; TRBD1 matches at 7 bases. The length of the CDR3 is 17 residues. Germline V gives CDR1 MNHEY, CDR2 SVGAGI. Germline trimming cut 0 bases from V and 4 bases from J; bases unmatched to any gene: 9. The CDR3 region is CASSYSSNRGWYNEQFF. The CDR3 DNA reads TGTGCCAGCAGTTACTCGTCCAACAGGGGTTGGTACAATGAGCAGTTCTTC.

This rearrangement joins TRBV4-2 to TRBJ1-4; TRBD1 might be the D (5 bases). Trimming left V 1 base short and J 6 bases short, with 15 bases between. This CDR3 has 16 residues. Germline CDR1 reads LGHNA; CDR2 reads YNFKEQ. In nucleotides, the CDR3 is TGTGCCAGCAGCCAAGTGTCCCCAGGGAAGGATGAAAAACTGTTTTTT. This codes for CASSQVSPGKDEKLFF.

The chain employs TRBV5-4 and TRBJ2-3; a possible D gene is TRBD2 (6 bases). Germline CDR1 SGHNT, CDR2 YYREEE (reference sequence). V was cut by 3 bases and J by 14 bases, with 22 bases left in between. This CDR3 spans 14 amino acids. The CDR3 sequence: CASSSGRDGSLWYF. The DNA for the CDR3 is TGTGCCAGCAGCTCAGGCCGGGACGGGAGTTTATGGTATTTT. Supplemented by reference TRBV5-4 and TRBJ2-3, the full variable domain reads ETGVTQSPTHLIKTRGQQVTLRCSSQSGHNTVSWYQQALGQGPQFIFQYYREEENGRGNFPPRFSGLQFPNYSSELNVNALELDDSALYLCASSSGRDGSLWYFGPGTRLTVL.

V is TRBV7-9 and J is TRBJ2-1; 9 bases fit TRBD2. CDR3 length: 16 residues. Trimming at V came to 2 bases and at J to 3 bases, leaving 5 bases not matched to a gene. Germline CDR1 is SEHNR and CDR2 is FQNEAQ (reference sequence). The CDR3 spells CASSLYGGGVYNEQFF. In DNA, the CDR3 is TGTGCCAGCAGCTTATACGGCGGGGGGGTCTACAATGAGCAGTTCTTC.

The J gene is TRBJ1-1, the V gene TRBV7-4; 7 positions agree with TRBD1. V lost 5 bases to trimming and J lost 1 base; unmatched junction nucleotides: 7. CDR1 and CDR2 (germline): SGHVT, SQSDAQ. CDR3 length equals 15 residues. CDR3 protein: CASSQPGTANTEAFF. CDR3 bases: TGTGCCAGCAGCCAACCCGGGACAGCGAACACTGAAGCTTTCTTT.

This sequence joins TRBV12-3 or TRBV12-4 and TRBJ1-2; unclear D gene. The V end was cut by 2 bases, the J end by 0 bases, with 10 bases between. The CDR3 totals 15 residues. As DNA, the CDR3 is TGTGCCAGCAGTTTATCTAGTTTAGCTAACTATGGCTACACCTTC. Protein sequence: CASSLSSLANYGYTF.

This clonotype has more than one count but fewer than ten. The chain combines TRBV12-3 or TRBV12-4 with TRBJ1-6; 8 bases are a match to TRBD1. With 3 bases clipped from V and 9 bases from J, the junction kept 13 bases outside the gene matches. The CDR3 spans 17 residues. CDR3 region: CASSFFGGQGDFSPLHF. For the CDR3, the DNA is TGTGCCAGCAGTTTCTTTGGAGGACAGGGTGATTTTTCACCCCTCCACTTT.